This T cell receptor beta chain derives from a study of identifying expanded T cells in peripheral blood. Whole-study findings and limits: Across healthy donors, higher total template counts meant significantly greater roughly two-week count variance.

This CDR3 comprises 13 residues. Germline values: CDR1 SGHTA, CDR2 FQGTGA. Trimming took 5 bases from V and 9 from J, leaving 15 bases between them. Libraries were prepared by immunoSEQ multiplex PCR; TCRdb keeps only in-frame clonotypes and omits some of them. Altogether 120,000 or so clones are present, 84% being singletons, with the ten largest covering around 3.3%. This clone was detected only a few times. Its antigen is not known. V and J are TRBV7-3 and TRBJ2-3; possible D gene TRBD1, 5 bases. The specimen was blood. The TCR was taken from a person aged 18-70 years in good health. The CDR3 DNA reads as TGTGCCAGCAGCCCATCCAGCCAGGGAACGCAGTATTTT. Translation gives CASSPSSQGTQYF.